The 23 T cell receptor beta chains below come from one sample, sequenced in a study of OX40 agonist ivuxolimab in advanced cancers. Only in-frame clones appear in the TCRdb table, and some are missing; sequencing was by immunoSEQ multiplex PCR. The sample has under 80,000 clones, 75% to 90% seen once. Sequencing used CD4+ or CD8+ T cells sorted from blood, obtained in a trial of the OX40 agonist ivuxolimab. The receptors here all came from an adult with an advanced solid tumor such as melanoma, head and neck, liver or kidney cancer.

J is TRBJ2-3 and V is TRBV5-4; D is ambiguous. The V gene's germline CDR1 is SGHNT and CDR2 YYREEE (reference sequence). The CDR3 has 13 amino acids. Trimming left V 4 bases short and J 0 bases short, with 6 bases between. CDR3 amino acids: CASSLTSTDTQYF. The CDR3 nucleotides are TGTGCCAGCAGCCTCACTAGCACAGATACGCAGTATTTT.

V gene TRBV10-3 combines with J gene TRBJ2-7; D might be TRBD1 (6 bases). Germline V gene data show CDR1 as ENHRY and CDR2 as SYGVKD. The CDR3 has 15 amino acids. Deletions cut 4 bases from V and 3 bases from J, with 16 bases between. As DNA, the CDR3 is TGTGCCATCAGTGCATCAACAGGGTCTAACTACGAGCAGTACTTC. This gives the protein CAISASTGSNYEQYF.

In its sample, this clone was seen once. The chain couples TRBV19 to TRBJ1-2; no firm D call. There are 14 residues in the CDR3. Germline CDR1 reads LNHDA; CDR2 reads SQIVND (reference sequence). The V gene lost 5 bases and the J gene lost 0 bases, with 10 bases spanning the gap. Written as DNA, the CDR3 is TGTGCCAGTAGTGTAGGGCAAGCTAACTATGGCTACACCTTC. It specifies CASSVGQANYGYTF.

In DNA form, the CDR3 reads TGTGCCAGCAGTGCCACGGGAGGGAGCTCCTACGAGCAGTACTTC. Its protein product is CASSATGGSSYEQYF. The chain employs TRBV6-5 and TRBJ2-7, with 8 bases that match TRBD2. CDR1 and CDR2 (germline): MNHEY, SVGAGI. The CDR3 contains 15 residues. The V and J ends lost 5 bases and 0 bases, in that order; junction bases with no gene match: 6.

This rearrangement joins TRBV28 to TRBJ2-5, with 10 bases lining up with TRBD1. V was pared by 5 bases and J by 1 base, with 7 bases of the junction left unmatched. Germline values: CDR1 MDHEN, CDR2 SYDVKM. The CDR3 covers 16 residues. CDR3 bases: TGTGCCAGCAGTCCAAGGACAGGGGGTCCCCAAGAGACCCAGTACTTC. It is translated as CASSPRTGGPQETQYF.

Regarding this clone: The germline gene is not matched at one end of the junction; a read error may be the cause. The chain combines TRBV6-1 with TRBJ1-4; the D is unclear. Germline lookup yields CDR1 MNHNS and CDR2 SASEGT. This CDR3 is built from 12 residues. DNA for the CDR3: TGTGCCAGCAGTGAACCGGGAGGGTCTGGGCTTTTT. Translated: CASSEPGGSGLF.

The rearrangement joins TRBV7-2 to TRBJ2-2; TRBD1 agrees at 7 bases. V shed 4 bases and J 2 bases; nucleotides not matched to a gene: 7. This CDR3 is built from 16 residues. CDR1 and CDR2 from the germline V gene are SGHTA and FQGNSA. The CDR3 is CASSSGQSHNTGELFF. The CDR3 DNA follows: TGTGCCAGCAGCTCGGGACAGAGCCATAACACCGGGGAGCTGTTTTTT.

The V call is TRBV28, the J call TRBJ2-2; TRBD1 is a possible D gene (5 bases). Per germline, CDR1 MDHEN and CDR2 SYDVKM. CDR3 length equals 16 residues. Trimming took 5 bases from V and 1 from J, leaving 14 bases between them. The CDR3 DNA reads TGTGCCAGCAGTCCCCCAGGGCGATTGAACACCGGGGAGCTGTTTTTT. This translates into CASSPPGRLNTGELFF.

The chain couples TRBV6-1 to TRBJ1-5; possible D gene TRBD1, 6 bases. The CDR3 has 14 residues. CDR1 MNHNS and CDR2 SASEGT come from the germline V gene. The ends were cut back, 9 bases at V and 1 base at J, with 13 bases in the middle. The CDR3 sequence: CASNSGQSNQPQHF. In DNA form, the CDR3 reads TGTGCCAGTAATTCAGGACAGAGCAATCAGCCCCAGCATTTT.

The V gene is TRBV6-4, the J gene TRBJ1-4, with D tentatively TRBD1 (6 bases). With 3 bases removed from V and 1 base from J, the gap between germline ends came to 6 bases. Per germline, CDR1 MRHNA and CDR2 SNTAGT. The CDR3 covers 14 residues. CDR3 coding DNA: TGTGCCAGCAGTGAAGGGGGAACTAATGAAAAACTGTTTTTT. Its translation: CASSEGGTNEKLFF.

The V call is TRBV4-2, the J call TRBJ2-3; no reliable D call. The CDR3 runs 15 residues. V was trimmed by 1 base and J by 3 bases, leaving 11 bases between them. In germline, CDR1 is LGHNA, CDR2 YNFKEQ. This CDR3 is CASSQVGRVTDTQYF. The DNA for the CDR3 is TGTGCCAGCAGCCAAGTCGGTAGGGTTACAGATACGCAGTATTTT.

This CDR3 is CAIREVYEQYF. In DNA form, the CDR3 reads TGTGCCATCAGGGAGGTCTACGAGCAGTACTTC. This rearrangement joins TRBV10-3 to TRBJ2-7; tentatively, D is TRBD2 (5 bases). The germline V gene has CDR1 ENHRY and CDR2 SYGVKD. V gave up 6 bases and J gave up 3 bases, with 6 bases separating them. This CDR3 contains 11 residues.

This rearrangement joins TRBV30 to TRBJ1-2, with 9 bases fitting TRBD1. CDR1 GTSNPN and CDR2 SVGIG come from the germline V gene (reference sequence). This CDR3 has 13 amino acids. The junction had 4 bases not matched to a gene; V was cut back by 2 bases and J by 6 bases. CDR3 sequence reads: CAWSYRGLDGYTF. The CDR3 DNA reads TGTGCCTGGAGTTACAGGGGGCTGGATGGCTACACCTTC. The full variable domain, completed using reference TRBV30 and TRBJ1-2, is SQTIHQWPATLVQPVGSPLSLECTVEGTSNPNLYWYRQAAGRGLQLLFYSVGIGQISSEVPQNLSASRPQDRQFILSSKKLLLSDSGFYLCAWSYRGLDGYTFGSGTRLTVV.

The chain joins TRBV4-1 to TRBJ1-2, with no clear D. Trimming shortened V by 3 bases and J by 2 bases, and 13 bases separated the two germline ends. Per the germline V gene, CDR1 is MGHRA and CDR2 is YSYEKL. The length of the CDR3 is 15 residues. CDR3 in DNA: TGCGCCAGCAGCCAGGCAACTCAAGGGAACTATGGCTACACCTTC. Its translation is CASSQATQGNYGYTF.

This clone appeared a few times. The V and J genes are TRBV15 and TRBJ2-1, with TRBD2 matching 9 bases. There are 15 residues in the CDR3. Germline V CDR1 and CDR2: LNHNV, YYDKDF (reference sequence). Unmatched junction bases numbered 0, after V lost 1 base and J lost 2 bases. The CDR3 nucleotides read TGTGCCACCAGCAGAGGCGGGGGGGCCTACAATGAGCAGTTCTTC. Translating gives CATSRGGGAYNEQFF.

DNA of the CDR3: TGTGCCAGTAGCCCAGGGGCCGGGGGCTACACCTTC. This gives the protein CASSPGAGGYTF. The rearrangement joins TRBV19 to TRBJ1-2; tentative D call: TRBD1 (6 bases). Trimming removed 6 bases from V and 8 bases from J, with 13 bases in between. The CDR3 runs 12 residues. Germline V gives CDR1 LNHDA, CDR2 SQIVND (reference sequence).

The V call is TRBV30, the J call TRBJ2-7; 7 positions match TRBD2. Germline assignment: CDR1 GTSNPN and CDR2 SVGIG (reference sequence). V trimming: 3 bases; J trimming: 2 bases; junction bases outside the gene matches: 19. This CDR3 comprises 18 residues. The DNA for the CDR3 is TGTGCCTGGAGAGCAGGGTTGGGCGGGAGAGGGAGCACCTACGAGCAGTACTTC. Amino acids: CAWRAGLGGRGSTYEQYF.

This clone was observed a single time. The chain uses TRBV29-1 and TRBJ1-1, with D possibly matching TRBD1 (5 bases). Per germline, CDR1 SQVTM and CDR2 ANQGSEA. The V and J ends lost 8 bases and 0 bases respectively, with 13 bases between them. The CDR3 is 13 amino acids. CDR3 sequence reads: CSLTATMNTEAFF. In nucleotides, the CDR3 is TGCAGCCTGACAGCTACTATGAACACTGAAGCTTTCTTT. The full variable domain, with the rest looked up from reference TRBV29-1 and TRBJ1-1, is SAVISQKPSRDICQRGTSLTIQCQVDSQVTMMFWYRQQPGQSLTLIATANQGSEATYESGFVIDKFPISRPNLTFSTLTVSNMSPEDSSIYLCSLTATMNTEAFFGQGTRLTVV.

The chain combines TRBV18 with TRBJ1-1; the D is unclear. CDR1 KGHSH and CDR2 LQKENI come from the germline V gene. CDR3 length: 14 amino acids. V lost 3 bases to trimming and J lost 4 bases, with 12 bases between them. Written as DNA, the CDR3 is TGTGCCAGCTCACCCGCTTCAGAGGTCACTGAAGCTTTCTTT. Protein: CASSPASEVTEAFF.

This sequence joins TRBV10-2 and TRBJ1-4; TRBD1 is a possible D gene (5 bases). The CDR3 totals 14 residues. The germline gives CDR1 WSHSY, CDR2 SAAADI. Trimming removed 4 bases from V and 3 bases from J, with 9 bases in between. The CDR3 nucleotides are TGCGCCAGCAGTGGGCAGGGTCCTAATGAAAAACTGTTTTTT. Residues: CASSGQGPNEKLFF.

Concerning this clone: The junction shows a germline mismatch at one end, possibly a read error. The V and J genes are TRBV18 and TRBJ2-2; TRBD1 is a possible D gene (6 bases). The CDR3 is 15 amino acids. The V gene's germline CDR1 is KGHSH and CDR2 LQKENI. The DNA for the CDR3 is TGTGCCAGCTCGCCACAGGGCACGAACACCGGGGAGCTGTTTTTT. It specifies CASSPQGTNTGELFF.

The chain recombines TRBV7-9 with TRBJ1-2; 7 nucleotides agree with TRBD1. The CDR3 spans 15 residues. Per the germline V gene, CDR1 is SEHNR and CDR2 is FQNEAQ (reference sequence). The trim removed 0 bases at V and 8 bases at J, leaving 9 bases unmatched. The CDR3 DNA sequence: TGTGCCAGCAGCTTAGCGCTTCAGACAGGGACCGGCTACACCTTC. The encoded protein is CASSLALQTGTGYTF.

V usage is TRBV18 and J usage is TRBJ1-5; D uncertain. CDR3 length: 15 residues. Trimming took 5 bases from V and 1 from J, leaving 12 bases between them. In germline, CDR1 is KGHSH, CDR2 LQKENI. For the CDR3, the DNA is TGTGCCAGCTCAACTTCAGCGACAAGCAATCAGCCCCAGCATTTT. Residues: CASSTSATSNQPQHF.